This note documents a single T cell receptor (beta chain) sequence. Its antigen is not yet known. Qualities for individual bases were not recorded, and no much larger clone is one base off. This record belongs to a study of shared clonotypes between healthy human individuals (dated by TCRdb to about 2020). At the level of the whole study: The cohort comprised a couple of women and a few men aged 18 to 49 years. For each donor, three plates each were used for CD4 naive and CD4 memory, two plates were used for CD8 naive, and one plate was used for CD8 memory. To estimate repertoire size and how much clonotype sharing occurs between individuals, the study deeply sequenced the blood TCR repertoires of several healthy adults. To increase sequencing depth and limit assay-specific biases, TCR repertoire library preparation and sequencing were carried out by different laboratories using diverse techniques. Each donor's leukapheresis produced roughly between roughly 0.9 and 8.9 billion PBMCs.

Healthy HIV-negative adults with no recently reported acute infections or vaccinations were included as donors. Every donor was a Caucasian adult residing in Nashville, Tennessee, USA. CD4+ T cells were enriched by magnetic negative selection, after which naive cells were positively selected on CD45RA and the negative fraction was taken as the memory subset. After blood collection by leukapheresis, PBMCs were isolated using Ficoll-Histopaque density gradient centrifugation and then cryopreserved in the vapor phase of liquid nitrogen. Analytical flow cytometry was used to check the purity and quantity of every magnetically sorted T cell population. Each sorted fraction had its genomic DNA isolated and then quantified by UV absorbance on a Nanodrop 2000c. Using the deep immunoSEQ assay, TCR CDR3 regions were amplified from genomic DNA by multiplex PCR. Extracted genomic DNA from each cell subset was spread evenly across all wells of several immunoSEQ 96-well plates, with each plate serving as a replicate. For sorted subsets, around 0.2 ug of genomic DNA, equivalent to 30,000 or so T cell genomes, went into each replicate PCR. The purified libraries were quantified using a Qubit 3.0 fluorometer, sized with a Bioanalyzer 2100, and then quantified again using the KAPA Library Quantification kit. Every immunoSEQ 96-well plate was sequenced on a dedicated single-read 150-cycle Illumina NextSeq 550 flow cell. In the original analysis: Because only junctional sequences without quality scores were contained in the immunoSEQ output, filtering matching that applied to full-length reads could not be performed. To assign V/J genes and CDR3, sequences were annotated against IMGT germline references using PyIR, a Python wrapper for IgBLAST v1.9. Any read was removed if the V/J assignment was weak (E-value above 1e-6), the CDR3 was missing, or the read contained stop codons, out-of-frame junctions, or ambiguous translated residues. A V3J clonotype was defined by an identical inferred V gene, J gene, and CDR3 amino acid sequence. The percentage overlap between two repertoires was calculated by dividing the number of shared unique clonotypes by the size of the smaller repertoire. RTK rarefaction, the Chao1 estimator, and Recon v2.1 estimates of unobserved clonotypes were used to assess repertoire richness. For all TCRbeta clonotypes obtained by the gDNA method from several donors, generation probabilities were computed with OLGA. TCRdb took this table from immuneACCESS and kept in-frame rearrangements with V and J called. Such tables lack part of the clones; where checked against another copy, unresolved V genes explain under half of the gap, and the rest is unexplained. That table furnishes V, J and clone size, whereas the DNA furnished D and trimming. The sample table shows roughly 2,500,000 clones, and roughly 93% are seen once. In total, the top ten clones hold more than 0.35% of the sample.

Study-level results and caveats: Rarefaction of sorted-subset datasets indicated incomplete sequencing despite the large sequencing depth. Because the study included a small number of donors, the genetic and exposure-history diversity represented was limited. Pairwise subsampling indicated that sequencing depth was expected to affect the degree of clonotype sharing among donors. Sampling was limited to blood, and TCR repertoires in tissue likely differ from TCR repertoires in blood. Compared with non-shared clonotypes, clonotypes shared by all four sorted-subset donors had higher generation probabilities. Estimated clonotype richness was generally larger for naive than for memory subsets. When a few donors were compared, the shared fraction of clonotypes was about 5% for naive CD4, over 3% for naive CD8, more than 2% for memory CD4, and less than 0.45% for memory CD8.

The germline V gene gives CDR1 as SGHVS and CDR2 as FNYEAQ. Trimmed from V: 1 base; trimmed from J: 3 bases; junction bases lacking a gene match: 5. The CDR3 holds 16 amino acids from the cysteine to the phenylalanine. Left in the record is the CDR3 DNA by itself, 48 bases read in frame from the first base. The TCR comes from a man aged 18 to 29 in good health. Some clones in this sample may be carry-over from other donors' samples. Recombination linked TRBV7-6 to TRBJ1-3; the central 8 bases match TRBD1. Sequenced sample: naive CD4+ T cells from PBMCs. The cell subset or site label of this sample denotes: CD45RA+ positively selected. The CDR3 has the sequence CASSLERTGIGNTIYF. The sequenced DNA is TGTGCCAGCAGCTTAGAAAGGACAGGGATTGGAAACACCATATATTTT. Outside the CDR3, residues come from the reference TRBV7-6 and TRBJ1-3 proteins, so the full variable domain is: GAGVSQSPRYKVTKRGQDVALRCDPISGHVSLYWYRQALGQGPEFLTYFNYEAQQDKSGLPNDRFSAERPEGSISTLTIQRTEQRDSAMYRCASSLERTGIGNTIYFGEGSWLTVV.